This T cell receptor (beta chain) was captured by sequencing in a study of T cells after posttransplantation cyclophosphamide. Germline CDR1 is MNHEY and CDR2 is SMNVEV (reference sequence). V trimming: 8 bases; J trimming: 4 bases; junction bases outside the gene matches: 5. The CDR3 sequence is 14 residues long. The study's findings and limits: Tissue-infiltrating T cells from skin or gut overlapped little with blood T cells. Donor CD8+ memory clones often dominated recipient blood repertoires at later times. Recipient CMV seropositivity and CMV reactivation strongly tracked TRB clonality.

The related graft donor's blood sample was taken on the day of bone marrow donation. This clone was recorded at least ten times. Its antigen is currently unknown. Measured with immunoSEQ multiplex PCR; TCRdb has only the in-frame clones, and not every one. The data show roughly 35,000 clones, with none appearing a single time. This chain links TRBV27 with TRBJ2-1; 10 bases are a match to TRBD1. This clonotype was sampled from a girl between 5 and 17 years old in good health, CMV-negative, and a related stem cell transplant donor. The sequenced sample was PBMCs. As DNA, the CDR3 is TGTGCCAGCTCTTGGACAGGGGGTTACAATGAGCAGTTCTTC. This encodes CASSWTGGYNEQFF.